This is a list of T cell receptor beta chains from one sample in a study of blood T cell repertoires in COVID-19. The repertoire was sequenced with immunoSEQ multiplex PCR; TCRdb's copy has only in-frame clones and lacks some. This sample has 150,000 or so clones, with around 88% found just once. Source material: peripheral blood. These receptors were collected from a man between 50 and 59 years old with acute or convalescent COVID-19. The CDR3 runs from the conserved cysteine through the conserved F or W. The order of the fields is D gene, V gene, J gene, clone size, CDR3 length, CDR3 protein, CDR3 DNA. A D gene is named only where the DNA matches it firmly. Rows give clone size only sometimes, using once, few, many, or a class for an expanded clone.

>TRBD1|TRBV30|TRBJ1-2|.|14
CAWVFPGQGTGYTF
TGTGCCTGGGTATTTCCGGGACAGGGGACTGGCTACACCTTC
>.|TRBV18|TRBJ1-1|.|15
CASSYQPGLNTEAFF
TGTGCCAGCTCCTACCAGCCAGGATTGAACACTGAAGCTTTCTTT
>.|TRBV6-5|TRBJ2-2|few|13
CASSYSPAGELFF
TGTGCCAGCAGTTACTCGCCAGCCGGGGAGCTGTTTTTT
>TRBD1|TRBV5-1|TRBJ2-3|.|14
CASSRTGALDTQYF
TGCGCCAGCAGCAGGACAGGGGCCTTGGATACGCAGTATTTT
>.|TRBV7-2|TRBJ1-2|.|13
CASSLDAYYGYTF
TGTGCCAGCAGCTTAGACGCGTACTATGGCTACACCTTC
>TRBD2|TRBV19|TRBJ2-1|.|15
CASSAAGLAANEQFF
TGTGCCAGTAGTGCCGCGGGACTAGCGGCCAATGAGCAGTTCTTC
>TRBD1|TRBV6-5|TRBJ2-7|.|14
CASSRTGNYYEQYF
TGTGCCAGCAGTCGGACAGGGAACTACTACGAGCAGTACTTC
>.|TRBV15|TRBJ1-2|.|16
CATSSFVAYSNYGYTF
TGTGCCACCAGCAGTTTCGTGGCTTATTCTAACTATGGCTACACCTTC
>.|TRBV6-5|TRBJ1-5|.|13
CASSNADSQPQHF
TGTGCCAGCAGTAACGCCGACAGTCAGCCCCAGCATTTT
>.|TRBV2|TRBJ2-3|.|17
CASSPPLGTLSTDTQYF
TGTGCCAGCAGTCCTCCCCTAGGCACCCTAAGCACAGATACGCAGTATTTT
>.|TRBV18|TRBJ2-5|once|15
CASSPPNRAQETQYF
TGTGCCAGCTCACCACCGAACAGGGCACAAGAGACCCAGTACTTC
>TRBD2|TRBV7-9|TRBJ2-1|.|15
CASSFRTSGGNEQFF
TGTGCCAGCAGCTTCAGGACTAGCGGGGGCAATGAGCAGTTCTTC
>TRBD2|TRBV29-1|TRBJ2-3|.|16
CSGEGELAGGLDTQYF
TGCAGCGGGGAGGGGGAACTAGCGGGAGGTTTAGATACGCAGTATTTT
>.|TRBV27|TRBJ1-5|.|15
CASRKLGGFNQPQHF
TGTGCCAGCAGAAAGTTAGGGGGTTTCAATCAGCCCCAGCATTTT
>.|TRBV19|TRBJ2-5|.|14
CASSPRLVRETQYF
TGTGCCAGTAGTCCGAGACTAGTTCGAGAGACCCAGTACTTC
>TRBD1|TRBV18|TRBJ1-1|.|19
CASSRFSTGGSPVGTEAFF
TGTGCCAGCTCCAGGTTTTCAACAGGGGGCTCTCCTGTCGGCACTGAAGCTTTCTTT
>TRBD1|TRBV5-4|TRBJ1-2|few|13
CASSRDREGGYTF
TGTGCCAGCAGCCGAGACAGGGAAGGTGGCTACACCTTC
>TRBD2|TRBV15|TRBJ2-5|.|21
CATSREGGLAGPGPLGQTQYF
TGTGCCACCAGCAGAGAAGGAGGACTAGCGGGCCCTGGACCTCTAGGGCAGACCCAGTACTTC
>TRBD1|TRBV28|TRBJ1-1|.|17
CASSQSRQGVLNTEAFF
TGTGCCAGCAGTCAATCGCGACAGGGAGTCTTGAACACTGAAGCTTTCTTT
>.|TRBV6-5|TRBJ1-2|.|13
CASRDDRPNGYTF
TGTGCCAGCAGGGACGACAGACCTAATGGCTACACCTTC
>.|TRBV5-6|TRBJ1-5|.|14
CASSRLEINQPQHF
TGTGCCAGCAGCAGACTAGAAATAAATCAGCCCCAGCATTTT
>.|TRBV5-5|TRBJ1-1|.|14
CASSLGAGLTEAFF
TGTGCCAGCAGCTTGGGGGCAGGGCTCACTGAAGCTTTCTTT
>.|TRBV7-9|TRBJ1-2|.|13
CASSLLGEDGYTF
TGTGCCAGCAGCTTATTAGGGGAAGATGGCTACACCTTC
>TRBD1|TRBV6-2/TRBV6-3|TRBJ1-1|once|14
CASSKGQGGTEAFF
TGTGCCAGCAGCAAAGGACAGGGGGGGACTGAAGCTTTCTTT
>TRBD1|TRBV5-1|TRBJ2-6|.|15
CASSGTASGANVLTF
TGCGCCAGCAGCGGGACAGCGTCTGGGGCCAACGTCCTGACTTTC
>.|TRBV2|TRBJ2-2|.|15
CASRETGIHTGELFF
TGTGCCAGCAGGGAAACAGGGATCCACACCGGGGAGCTGTTTTTT
>.|TRBV10-3|TRBJ2-7|.|14
CAIGAGLSSYEQYF
TGTGCCATCGGGGCGGGACTGAGCTCCTACGAGCAGTACTTC
>.|TRBV11-1|TRBJ1-1|few|15
CASSLAAGANTEAFF
TGTGCCAGCAGCTTAGCCGCAGGGGCGAACACTGAAGCTTTCTTT
>.|TRBV27|TRBJ1-4|few|17
CASSLFGRKRFNEKLFF
TGTGCCAGCAGTTTATTCGGCAGGAAGAGATTTAATGAAAAACTGTTTTTT
>TRBD1|TRBV7-9|TRBJ1-1|.|15
CASSVQKGAWTEAFF
TGTGCCAGCAGCGTCCAAAAGGGGGCTTGGACTGAAGCTTTCTTT
>TRBD1|TRBV7-9|TRBJ1-2|few|14
CASSSLDRGDGYTF
TGTGCCAGCAGCTCCCTTGACAGGGGTGATGGCTACACCTTC
>.|TRBV30|TRBJ1-3|.|13
CAWSVGGGNTIYF
TGTGCCTGGAGTGTTGGGGGCGGAAACACCATATATTTT
>TRBD1|TRBV5-1|TRBJ2-3|.|16
CASSGRTGGATDTQYF
TGCGCCAGCAGCGGACGGACAGGGGGCGCGACAGATACGCAGTATTTT
>TRBD2|TRBV6-4|TRBJ2-2|.|15
CASSRTSGYTGELFF
TGTGCCAGCAGTCGGACTAGCGGGTACACCGGGGAGCTGTTTTTT
>.|TRBV28|TRBJ2-3|.|17
CASSLYGGRTSTDTQYF
TGTGCCAGCAGTTTATATGGGGGCCGGACTAGCACAGATACGCAGTATTTT
>.|TRBV28|TRBJ2-6|.|16
CASKLSDGAGANVLTF
TGTGCCAGCAAACTGAGTGACGGAGCTGGGGCCAACGTCCTGACTTTC
>.|TRBV7-2|TRBJ2-5|.|14
CASSSLSQVETQYF
TGTGCCAGCAGCTCCCTCTCCCAGGTAGAGACCCAGTACTTC
>.|TRBV6-4|TRBJ2-1|.|15
CASRPAGSSYNEQFF
TGTGCCAGCCGCCCCGCGGGGAGCTCCTACAATGAGCAGTTCTTC
>TRBD1|TRBV11-2|TRBJ1-2|.|14
CASSSDRTDYGYTF
TGTGCCAGCAGCTCGGACAGGACAGACTATGGCTACACCTTC
>.|TRBV28|TRBJ1-4|.|14
CASSTIQGFEKLFF
TGTGCCAGCAGTACAATTCAGGGGTTTGAAAAACTGTTTTTT
>.|TRBV7-2|TRBJ1-1|once|14
CASSLDFGGTEAFF
TGTGCCAGCAGCTTAGATTTCGGGGGCACTGAAGCTTTCTTT
>.|TRBV6-5|TRBJ2-7|.|15
CASSYSTAGSYEQYF
TGTGCCAGCAGTTACTCGACTGCTGGCTCCTACGAGCAGTACTTC
>TRBD2|TRBV4-1|TRBJ2-1|.|20
CASSQAGLAGGTSSYNEQFF
TGCGCCAGCAGCCAAGCCGGACTAGCGGGAGGGACTAGCTCCTACAATGAGCAGTTCTTC
>TRBD1|TRBV7-6|TRBJ1-2|once|15
CASSPRTGGFYGYTF
TGTGCCAGCTCTCCCCGGACAGGGGGCTTCTATGGCTACACCTTC
>.|TRBV18|TRBJ2-1|.|15
CASSIGAGGNNEQFF
TGTGCCAGCTCAATCGGGGCAGGGGGGAACAATGAGCAGTTCTTC
>TRBD1|TRBV6-6|TRBJ1-6|once|16
CASSSRDRGENSPLHF
TGTGCCAGCAGTTCCCGTGACAGGGGAGAGAATTCACCCCTCCACTTT
>TRBD2|TRBV5-1|TRBJ2-1|.|15
CASSFAGDSYNEQFF
TGCGCCAGCAGCTTCGCGGGAGATTCCTACAATGAGCAGTTCTTC
>.|TRBV18|TRBJ1-6|.|15
CASSPRDSYNSPLHF
TGTGCCAGCTCACCCAGGGACTCCTATAATTCACCCCTCCACTTT
>TRBD2|TRBV5-1|TRBJ2-7|.|15
CASSLGTSATYEQYF
TGCGCCAGCAGCTTGGGGACTAGCGCAACCTACGAGCAGTACTTC
>.|TRBV19|TRBJ1-1|.|16
CASSIDSIRENTEAFF
TGTGCCAGTAGTATAGATTCGATCAGGGAGAACACTGAAGCTTTCTTT
>.|TRBV5-1|TRBJ2-1|.|12
CASSLASDEQFF
TGCGCCAGCAGCTTGGCTAGCGATGAGCAGTTCTTC